One and the same sample provided the 27 T cell receptor beta chains below, sequenced in a study of blood T cell repertoires in COVID-19. The table came from immunoSEQ multiplex PCR; TCRdb's copy has only in-frame clones and leaves some out. This sample has under 250,000 clones, with 80% to 90% found just once. The material sequenced was peripheral blood. These TCRs come from a man aged 50-60 years with COVID-19, enrolled during active disease.

The V call is TRBV7-2, the J call TRBJ2-7, with a possible D match to TRBD2 (6 bases). The CDR3 covers 16 residues. V was shortened by 1 base and J by 0 bases, with 13 bases between the two germline ends. Germline V lookup: CDR1 SGHTA, CDR2 FQGNSA. The CDR3 nucleotides are TGTGCCAGCAGCTTAGTGGGGGGTCCCAGCTCCTACGAGCAGTACTTC. It translates to CASSLVGGPSSYEQYF.

This sequence joins TRBV25-1 and TRBJ1-4, with 7 bases aligning to TRBD1. This CDR3 spans 17 amino acids. Losses at the gene ends were 3 bases for V and 2 bases for J; bases not matched to a gene: 9. Germline V CDR1 and CDR2: MGHDK, SYGVNS. In DNA form, the CDR3 reads TGTGCCAGCAGTGATTTTAGGGGGCAGGGGACTAATGAAAAACTGTTTTTT. This codes for CASSDFRGQGTNEKLFF.

The rearrangement joins TRBV4-3 to TRBJ2-2; D might be TRBD2 (5 bases). Germline values: CDR1 LGHNA, CDR2 YSLEER. Trimming shortened V by 0 bases and J by 7 bases, and 9 bases separated the two germline ends. CDR3 length equals 14 residues. The CDR3 coding sequence is TGCGCCAGCAGCCAAGAAGTTGGGAGCGGGGAGCTGTTTTTT. The encoded protein is CASSQEVGSGELFF.

This chain joins TRBV5-4 and TRBJ1-1, with a possible D match to TRBD1 (6 bases). There are 13 residues in the CDR3. Trimming left V 2 bases short and J 3 bases short, with 8 bases between. In germline, CDR1 is SGHNT, CDR2 YYREEE (reference sequence). The CDR3 coding sequence is TGTGCCAGCAGCTTACAGGGACACACTGAAGCTTTCTTT. Translating gives CASSLQGHTEAFF.

This clone was counted once. The CDR3 DNA is TGTGCCAGCAGCTTCGCCAGGAACACTGAAGCTTTCTTT. It specifies CASSFARNTEAFF. V usage is TRBV11-3 and J usage is TRBJ1-1; D ambiguous. The length of the CDR3 is 13 residues. The V gene's germline CDR1 is SGHNT and CDR2 YENEEA. Trimming pared 3 bases from V and 1 base from J, leaving 6 bases between.

The chain couples TRBV27 to TRBJ1-3, with D hard to call. The CDR3 extends over 16 amino acids. Trimming stripped 5 bases from V and 3 bases from J, with 17 bases between. Germline values: CDR1 MNHEY, CDR2 SMNVEV (reference sequence). The DNA for the CDR3 is TGTGCCAGCAGTCCGGGTGGGTTTCGGGATGGAAACACCATATATTTT. Amino acid sequence: CASSPGGFRDGNTIYF.

The chain carries TRBV5-1 and TRBJ2-7; TRBD1 aligns across 9 bases. In germline, CDR1 is SGHRS, CDR2 YFSETQ. After removal of 5 bases from V and 2 bases from J, the junction contained 5 bases not matched to a gene. There are 14 residues in the CDR3. CDR3 sequence (DNA): TGCGCCAGCAGAACAGGGGGCATCGCCTACGAGCAGTACTTC. It codes for CASRTGGIAYEQYF.

CDR3 region: CASSPRDRGILNEQFF. The CDR3 DNA reads as TGTGCCAGCAGCCCTAGGGACAGGGGAATTTTGAATGAGCAGTTCTTC. The rearrangement uses TRBV13 and TRBJ2-1; 10 bases agree with TRBD1. CDR3 size: 16 residues. V lost 5 bases, J lost 7 bases, and 11 bases stayed unmatched. Germline assignment: CDR1 PRHDT and CDR2 FYEKMQ (reference sequence).

The chain employs TRBV7-9 and TRBJ1-5; possibly TRBD1 for D (5 bases). Germline V CDR1 and CDR2: SEHNR, FQNEAQ (reference sequence). The CDR3 covers 15 residues. The V end lost 5 bases, the J end lost 0 bases, and 11 bases lay between the germline ends. CDR3 amino acids: CASSPGGGSNQPQHF. CDR3 DNA: TGTGCCAGCAGCCCCGGGGGGGGTAGCAATCAGCCCCAGCATTTT.

The chain is built from TRBV7-2 and TRBJ2-7; D is possibly TRBD2 (6 bases). Germline values: CDR1 SGHTA, CDR2 FQGNSA. Trimming pared 3 bases from V and 2 bases from J, leaving 14 bases between. CDR3 length equals 15 residues. CDR3 sequence: CASSLNPGGAYEQYF. Here the CDR3 DNA reads TGTGCCAGCAGCTTGAACCCCGGGGGAGCCTACGAGCAGTACTTC.

This chain uses TRBV7-2 with TRBJ1-5; 8 bases align to TRBD1. Germline V lookup: CDR1 SGHTA, CDR2 FQGNSA. The CDR3 length is 15 residues. J lost 4 bases, V lost 5 bases, and 7 bases had no gene match. The CDR3 nucleotides read TGTGCCAGCAGCACCAATGGACAGGGTAATCAGCCCCAGCATTTT. Translating gives CASSTNGQGNQPQHF. The whole variable domain, remainder taken from reference TRBV7-2 and TRBJ1-5, is GAGVSQSPSNKVTEKGKDVELRCDPISGHTALYWYRQSLGQGLEFLIYFQGNSAPDKSGLPSDRFSAERTGGSVSTLTIQRTQQEDSAVYLCASSTNGQGNQPQHFGDGTRLSIL.

The V call is TRBV15, the J call TRBJ2-7, with TRBD1 as a possible D gene (5 bases). V shed 5 bases and J shed 5 bases, with 13 bases lying between them. The CDR3 has 13 residues. Germline values: CDR1 LNHNV, CDR2 YYDKDF (reference sequence). This CDR3 reads CATSPQGLHEQYF. The CDR3 nucleotides are TGTGCCACCAGCCCGCAGGGTCTCCACGAGCAGTACTTC.

The chain joins TRBV19 to TRBJ2-1; D is unclear. There are 17 residues in the CDR3. Trimming took 6 bases from V and 9 from J, leaving 27 bases between them. Germline V gene sequence: CDR1 LNHDA, CDR2 SQIVND (reference sequence). The CDR3 DNA sequence: TGTGCCAGTAGAAGGTGGGCTAACTTCCCACCCTTTGGTGAGCAGTTCTTC. Translated: CASRRWANFPPFGEQFF.

V usage is TRBV3-1 (or the pseudogene TRBV3-2) and J usage is TRBJ1-3; the D is unclear. V gave up 8 bases and J gave up 5 bases, with 10 bases separating them. Germline V lookup: CDR1 LGHDT, CDR2 YNNKEL (reference sequence). This CDR3 has 12 residues. CDR3 sequence reads: CASASGRNTIYF. The CDR3 bases are TGTGCCAGCGCCAGCGGTAGAAACACCATATATTTT.

This clone has a single count. This rearrangement joins TRBV27 to TRBJ2-3, with 7 positions matching TRBD2. This CDR3 spans 16 amino acids. CDR1 MNHEY and CDR2 SMNVEV come from the germline V gene (reference sequence). J was trimmed by 4 bases and V by 6 bases; bases with no gene match: 13. CDR3 in DNA: TGTGCCAGCAGCCCGGGAGCGGGGCGGGCTTCAGATACGCAGTATTTT. It translates to CASSPGAGRASDTQYF.

The chain combines TRBV7-9 with TRBJ2-1, with D possibly being TRBD1 (5 bases). V lost 4 bases, J lost 2 bases, and 24 bases lay in between. This CDR3 region has 19 residues. Looked up from germline, CDR1 is SEHNR and CDR2 is FQNEAQ (reference sequence). CDR3 in DNA: TGTGCCAGCAGCTCGCTGACAAGGGGCTCCCTGTCCGCCTACAATGAGCAGTTCTTC. It translates to CASSSLTRGSLSAYNEQFF.

The rearrangement uses TRBV30 and TRBJ1-6; maybe TRBD1 (5 bases). The V gene's germline CDR1 is GTSNPN and CDR2 SVGIG (reference sequence). With 4 bases removed from V and 5 bases from J, the gap between germline ends came to 6 bases. This CDR3 is 12 amino acids long. CDR3 in DNA: TGTGCCTGGACAGGGAATAATTCACCCCTCCACTTT. It translates to CAWTGNNSPLHF. Looking up the rest from reference TRBV30 and TRBJ1-6 gives the full variable domain: SQTIHQWPATLVQPVGSPLSLECTVEGTSNPNLYWYRQAAGRGLQLLFYSVGIGQISSEVPQNLSASRPQDRQFILSSKKLLLSDSGFYLCAWTGNNSPLHFGNGTRLTVT.

The chain joins TRBV19 to TRBJ2-2; 13 bases are shared with TRBD2. The germline gives CDR1 LNHDA, CDR2 SQIVND (reference sequence). The CDR3 runs 17 residues. V lost 7 bases to trimming and J lost 2 bases; unmatched junction nucleotides: 7. The CDR3 protein is CASTMTSGGPNTGELFF. The DNA for the CDR3 is TGTGCCAGTACTATGACTAGCGGGGGGCCTAACACCGGGGAGCTGTTTTTT.

This chain joins TRBV7-2 and TRBJ2-5; D might be TRBD1 (5 bases). CDR1 SGHTA and CDR2 FQGNSA come from the germline V gene. The CDR3 runs to 15 residues. V dropped 5 bases and J dropped 0 bases, with 13 bases sitting between them. CDR3: CASSPSHRYQETQYF. Here the CDR3 DNA reads TGTGCCAGCAGCCCCTCGCACAGGTACCAAGAGACCCAGTACTTC.

The chain is built from TRBV19 and TRBJ1-5; 11 bases align to TRBD1. Germline assignment: CDR1 LNHDA and CDR2 SQIVND (reference sequence). This CDR3 comprises 17 residues. With V trimmed by 5 bases and J by 1 base, 7 bases remained unmatched. The chain's CDR3 is CASSGDRGSGSNQPQHF. The DNA of the CDR3 is TGTGCCAGTAGTGGGGACAGGGGGAGCGGCAGCAATCAGCCCCAGCATTTT.

V and J are TRBV25-1 and TRBJ1-3, with 8 bases fitting TRBD1. Germline values: CDR1 MGHDK, CDR2 SYGVNS. This CDR3 is built from 15 residues. V dropped 3 bases and J dropped 5; count of bases not matched to a gene: 6. The CDR3 coding sequence is TGTGCCAGCAGTGAGCCGGACAGGGCTAGAAACACCATATATTTT. This translates into CASSEPDRARNTIYF.

The chain is built from TRBV4-1 and TRBJ2-3, with 12 bases matching TRBD2. The ends lost 3 bases at V and 2 bases at J; junction bases unmatched: 6. The CDR3 covers 17 residues. CDR1 and CDR2 from the germline V gene are MGHRA and YSYEKL. CDR3 sequence (DNA): TGCGCCAGCAGCCATGGAAGACTAGCGGGGGACACAGATACGCAGTATTTT. Translating gives CASSHGRLAGDTDTQYF.

This clone was seen just once. The chain carries TRBV2 and TRBJ1-5, with D hard to call. Trimming stripped 4 bases from V and 2 bases from J, with 12 bases between. The germline CDR1 and CDR2 sequences are SNHLY and FYNNEI. CDR3 size: 15 residues. The CDR3 bases are TGTGCCAGCAGTGCGGGAGGGTGGGGCAATCAGCCCCAGCATTTT. Residues: CASSAGGWGNQPQHF.

V usage is TRBV6-6 and J usage is TRBJ1-6; 8 nucleotides match TRBD1. Germline values: CDR1 MNHNY, CDR2 SVGAGI (reference sequence). Trimming removed 5 bases from V and 6 bases from J; junction bases left unmatched: 12. There are 17 residues in the CDR3. The CDR3 sequence: CASSRGQGAQGNSPLHF. CDR3 nucleotides: TGTGCCAGCAGTCGAGGGCAGGGGGCGCAGGGTAATTCACCCCTCCACTTT.

The chain is built from TRBV27 and TRBJ2-7, with 7 bases that match TRBD2. V lost 6 bases and J lost 5; bases outside the gene matches: 10. The germline CDR1 and CDR2 sequences are MNHEY and SMNVEV (reference sequence). The CDR3 consists of 14 residues. This CDR3 is CASSPGREHDEQYF. In nucleotides, the CDR3 is TGTGCCAGCAGCCCGGGGCGGGAGCACGACGAGCAGTACTTC.

The chain links TRBV28 to TRBJ2-2, with TRBD2 as a possible D gene (6 bases). V lost 5 bases and J 1 base, leaving 11 bases between the germline ends. The germline V gene has CDR1 MDHEN and CDR2 SYDVKM. The CDR3 covers 15 residues. The CDR3 region is CASSDGGVNTGELFF. CDR3 DNA: TGTGCCAGCAGTGACGGGGGAGTGAACACCGGGGAGCTGTTTTTT. The full variable domain, with the rest looked up from reference TRBV28 and TRBJ2-2, is DVKVTQSSRYLVKRTGEKVFLECVQDMDHENMFWYRQDPGLGLRLIYFSYDVKMKEKGDIPEGYSVSREKKERFSLILESASTNQTSMYLCASSDGGVNTGELFFGEGSRLTVL.

The chain carries TRBV19 and TRBJ1-4; a possible D gene is TRBD1 (5 bases). The CDR3 contains 12 residues. Trimming removed 8 bases at V and 8 bases at J, with 12 bases between. From germline, CDR1 is LNHDA and CDR2 SQIVND (reference sequence). The CDR3 nucleotides read TGTGCCAGTTGGATTCGACAGGAAAAACTGTTTTTT. It yields the protein CASWIRQEKLFF. Together with reference TRBV19 and TRBJ1-4, the CDR3 gives the full variable domain: DGGITQSPKYLFRKEGQNVTLSCEQNLNHDAMYWYRQDPGQGLRLIYYSQIVNDFQKGDIAEGYSVSREKKESFPLTVTSAQKNPTAFYLCASWIRQEKLFFGSGTQLSVL.